These 13 T cell receptor beta chains share one sample of origin, sequenced in a study of blood T cell repertoires in COVID-19. The table came from immunoSEQ multiplex PCR; TCRdb's copy has only in-frame clones and leaves some out. This sample has 150,000 to 200,000 clones, with 75% to 95% found just once. The sample consisted of peripheral blood. The receptors derive from a man aged 45-65 years with acute or convalescent COVID-19.

This chain connects TRBV7-2 to TRBJ1-1; the D gene is possibly TRBD1 (6 bases). The germline gives CDR1 SGHTA, CDR2 FQGNSA. The V end lost 1 base, the J end lost 4 bases, and 13 bases lay between the germline ends. The CDR3 loop spans 15 amino acids. This chain's CDR3 is CASSLEAGVGTEAFF. The CDR3 DNA reads as TGTGCCAGCAGCTTAGAGGCAGGGGTGGGCACTGAAGCTTTCTTT.

V usage is TRBV27 and J usage is TRBJ2-3, with 10 positions matching TRBD2. The CDR3 sequence is 15 residues long. CDR1 MNHEY and CDR2 SMNVEV come from the germline V gene (reference sequence). Trimming at V came to 5 bases and at J to 6 bases, leaving 8 bases not matched to a gene. CDR3 sequence reads: CASSAASGRVDTQYF. The CDR3 coding sequence is TGTGCCAGCAGTGCAGCTAGCGGGAGAGTTGATACGCAGTATTTT.

Of note for this clone: The same CDR3 can be traced to other DNA sequences in this sample. CDR3 in DNA: TGTGCCAGCAGCGTGGCAGGGGTAGGTAATTCACCCCTCCACTTT. Its protein is CASSVAGVGNSPLHF. This chain connects TRBV9 to TRBJ1-6; perhaps TRBD1 as D (6 bases). There are 15 residues in the CDR3. V lost 2 bases to trimming and J lost 6 bases, with 12 bases between them. Germline V CDR1 and CDR2: SGDLS, YYNGEE. The whole variable domain, filled in from reference TRBV9 and TRBJ1-6, reads DSGVTQTPKHLITATGQRVTLRCSPRSGDLSVYWYQQSLDQGLQFLIQYYNGEERAKGNILERFSAQQFPDLHSELNLSSLELGDSALYFCASSVAGVGNSPLHFGNGTRLTVT.

This clone came up once. The V gene is TRBV5-8, the J gene TRBJ2-3; 13 bases align to TRBD2. The CDR3 is made up of 15 amino acids. J was trimmed by 15 bases and V by 1 base; bases with no gene match: 11. CDR1 is SGHTS, CDR2 YDEGEE, per germline. The CDR3 is CASSLFWTSGSGDYF. Written as DNA, the CDR3 is TGTGCCAGCAGCTTGTTTTGGACTAGCGGGAGCGGGGACTATTTT.

This clone was counted once. The chain recombines TRBV10-3 with TRBJ1-6; D remains unclear. The V end lost 2 bases, the J end lost 8 bases, and 7 bases lay between the germline ends. Per germline, CDR1 ENHRY and CDR2 SYGVKD. This CDR3 spans 13 amino acids. The chain's CDR3 is CAISEIGDSPLHF. In nucleotides, the CDR3 is TGTGCCATCAGTGAGATCGGGGATTCACCCCTCCACTTT.

The chain links TRBV28 to TRBJ1-5, with 9 bases lining up with TRBD1. Germline V gene sequence: CDR1 MDHEN, CDR2 SYDVKM. CDR3 length equals 17 residues. V shed 4 bases, J shed 4 bases, and the junction held 11 bases outside the gene matches. The CDR3 loop is CASSSPLGTGLNQPQHF. DNA for the CDR3: TGTGCCAGCAGTTCTCCGCTCGGGACAGGGCTGAATCAGCCCCAGCATTTT. Variable domain in full (rest from reference TRBV28 and TRBJ1-5): DVKVTQSSRYLVKRTGEKVFLECVQDMDHENMFWYRQDPGLGLRLIYFSYDVKMKEKGDIPEGYSVSREKKERFSLILESASTNQTSMYLCASSSPLGTGLNQPQHFGDGTRLSIL.

The genes are TRBV9 and TRBJ1-3; TRBD1 aligns across 9 bases. V shed 5 bases and J 4 bases; nucleotides not matched to a gene: 22. The CDR3 is 20 residues long. The germline gives CDR1 SGDLS, CDR2 YYNGEE. CDR3 sequence reads: CASSYLPSSYGTGKGNTIYF. CDR3 DNA: TGTGCCAGCAGTTATCTACCTTCCTCTTACGGGACAGGGAAGGGAAACACCATATATTTT.

DNA of the CDR3: TGCAGCGTCCTCACGTTGGGGCGGGACGCCGGGGAGCTGTTTTTT. This encodes CSVLTLGRDAGELFF. The V gene is TRBV29-1, the J gene TRBJ2-2; tentative D call: TRBD2 (6 bases). The CDR3 has 15 amino acids. V was cut by 6 bases and J by 6 bases, with 20 bases left in between. Looked up from germline, CDR1 is SQVTM and CDR2 is ANQGSEA.

This clone was seen a single time. The DNA for the CDR3 is TGTGCCAGCAGCGTAAAGGGGATAAAGCCCTCTGGGGCCAACGTCCTGACTTTC. Translating it yields CASSVKGIKPSGANVLTF. J is TRBJ2-6 and V is TRBV9, with TRBD1 as a possible D gene (5 bases). The CDR3 extends over 18 amino acids. Germline V gene lookup returns CDR1 SGDLS and CDR2 YYNGEE. Trimming removed 1 base from V and 0 bases from J, with 14 bases in between.

The genes are TRBV11-3 and TRBJ2-3; D perhaps matches TRBD1 (6 bases). The CDR3 totals 15 residues. V shed 6 bases and J shed 4 bases, with 17 bases lying between them. The V gene's germline CDR1 is SGHNT and CDR2 YENEEA. The CDR3 is CASSVDRSDADTQYF. For the CDR3, the DNA is TGTGCCAGCAGTGTCGACAGGTCCGACGCAGATACGCAGTATTTT.

The chain recombines TRBV7-2 with TRBJ2-1, with D maybe TRBD2 (7 bases). This CDR3 has 14 residues. Germline assignment: CDR1 SGHTA and CDR2 FQGNSA. V was shortened by 5 bases and J by 9 bases, with 17 bases between the two germline ends. CDR3 protein: CASSTLGGGAEQFF. The CDR3 DNA follows: TGTGCCAGCAGCACCCTGGGGGGGGGCGCTGAGCAGTTCTTC. The full variable domain, with the rest looked up from reference TRBV7-2 and TRBJ2-1, is GAGVSQSPSNKVTEKGKDVELRCDPISGHTALYWYRQSLGQGLEFLIYFQGNSAPDKSGLPSDRFSAERTGGSVSTLTIQRTQQEDSAVYLCASSTLGGGAEQFFGPGTRLTVL.

The genes are TRBV11-3 and TRBJ1-1; 7 positions agree with TRBD1. V was pared by 1 base and J by 3 bases, with 2 bases of the junction left unmatched. There are 14 residues in the CDR3. Germline assignment: CDR1 SGHNT and CDR2 YENEEA. In DNA, the CDR3 is TGTGCCAGCAGCTTAGGACAGGGTGACACTGAAGCTTTCTTT. Protein sequence: CASSLGQGDTEAFF.

The chain uses TRBV30 and TRBJ1-5, with 8 positions matching TRBD1. The ends lost 4 bases at V and 4 bases at J; junction bases unmatched: 3. The CDR3 covers 13 residues. Germline V gene lookup returns CDR1 GTSNPN and CDR2 SVGIG (reference sequence). This chain's CDR3 is CAWKGQGNQPQHF. In nucleotides, the CDR3 is TGTGCCTGGAAAGGACAGGGTAATCAGCCCCAGCATTTT.